The present T cell receptor beta chain was sequenced within a study of T cell responses to AZD1222 COVID-19 vaccine. In the study overall: Doses given second, at about 4 or about 12 weeks, were pooled.

Sequencing was performed with immunoSEQ multiplex PCR; in TCRdb, only in-frame clones are kept and a portion is missing. Of 99,000 or so clones in the sample, over 75% were seen once. The sequence was obtained from an adult in good health. The sequences come from peripheral blood, collected on day 0 of AZD1222 vaccination.

CDR3 coding DNA: TGTGCCAGCAGGGCCGGGACAGGGCGCCCAGATACGCAGTATTTT. Encoded protein: CASRAGTGRPDTQYF. The J gene is TRBJ2-3, the V gene TRBV2, with 9 bases identical to TRBD1. From germline, CDR1 is SNHLY and CDR2 FYNNEI. The V gene end was trimmed by 6 bases and the J gene end by 4 bases; junction bases not matched to a gene: 8. There are 15 residues in the CDR3.